This T cell receptor beta chain comes out of a study of shared clonotypes between healthy human individuals. Germline V gene sequence: CDR1 MGHDK, CDR2 SYGVNS. This CDR3 has 14 amino acids. This clone came up once. None of the donors, who were healthy HIV-negative adults, had recently had acute infections or vaccinations. All of the donors resided in Nashville, Tennessee, and each was a Caucasian adult. It was at deep level that the assay was run. In the original processing: Junction-only sequences without quality scores came from ImmunoSEQ, so filtering differed. Clones were sequenced by immunoSEQ multiplex PCR, and TCRdb holds only the in-frame ones, with some missing. Clone size and V and J calls were adopted from that table, with D and trimming inferred from the DNA. Here the sample spans about 520,000 clones, over 75% being singletons.

The chain links TRBV25-1 to TRBJ2-5; D is uncertain. The J call is doubtful: the DNA matches TRBJ2-7 better. Specimen: PBMCs. This TCR was recovered from a woman aged 40 to 55 in good health. Some clones in this sample may be carry-over from other donors' samples. CDR3 sequence: CASSGSYEPYEQYF. For the CDR3, the DNA is TGTGCCAGCAGTGGAAGCTATGAACCCTACGAGCAGTACTTC.